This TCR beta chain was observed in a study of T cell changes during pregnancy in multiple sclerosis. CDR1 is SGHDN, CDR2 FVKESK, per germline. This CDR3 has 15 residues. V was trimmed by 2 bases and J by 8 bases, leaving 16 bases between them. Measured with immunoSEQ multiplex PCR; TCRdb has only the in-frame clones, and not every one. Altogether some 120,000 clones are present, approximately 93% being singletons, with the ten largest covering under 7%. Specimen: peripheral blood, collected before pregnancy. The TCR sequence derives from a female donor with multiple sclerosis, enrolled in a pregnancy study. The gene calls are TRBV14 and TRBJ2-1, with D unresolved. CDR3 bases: TGTGCCAGCAGCCAAAACCCCGCGCCCTATTATGAGCAGTTCTTC. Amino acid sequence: CASSQNPAPYYEQFF.